This entry features one T cell receptor beta chain sequence. Its antigen remains unidentified. The CDR3 has 16 residues. With V trimmed by 2 bases and J by 4 bases, 12 bases remained unmatched. Per germline, CDR1 DFQATT and CDR2 SNEGSKA (reference sequence). Roughly 0.5 to 1 ug RNA was reverse transcribed with random hexamers. Multiplex PCR with immunoSEQ amplified the TCR beta CDR3 across 54 Vbeta and 13 Jbeta. TCRdb reanalysed the immunoSEQ multiplex PCR reads using MiXCR and keeps one entry per CDR3 protein. The sample yields over 100,000 distinct CDR3 sequences, less than 95% seen once. CD8+ and CD4+ T cells taken from blood had their TCR beta sequenced. TEMRA cells were FACS-enriched and CD8+ and CD4+ T cells negatively isolated. This sample stems from a study of CD8 T cells in Susac syndrome. Study-wide results and limits: As the study acknowledged, the number of individuals who were part of its TCR sequencing and HLA analysis was relatively small.

Sequencing used CD8+ T cells from PBMCs. This receptor was taken from a human donor in good health. V is TRBV20-1 and J is TRBJ2-3; 7 nucleotides line up with TRBD2. CDR3 region: CSARKKAGPNPDTQYF. The CDR3 nucleotides read TGCAGTGCTAGAAAGAAAGCGGGACCAAACCCAGATACGCAGTATTTT.